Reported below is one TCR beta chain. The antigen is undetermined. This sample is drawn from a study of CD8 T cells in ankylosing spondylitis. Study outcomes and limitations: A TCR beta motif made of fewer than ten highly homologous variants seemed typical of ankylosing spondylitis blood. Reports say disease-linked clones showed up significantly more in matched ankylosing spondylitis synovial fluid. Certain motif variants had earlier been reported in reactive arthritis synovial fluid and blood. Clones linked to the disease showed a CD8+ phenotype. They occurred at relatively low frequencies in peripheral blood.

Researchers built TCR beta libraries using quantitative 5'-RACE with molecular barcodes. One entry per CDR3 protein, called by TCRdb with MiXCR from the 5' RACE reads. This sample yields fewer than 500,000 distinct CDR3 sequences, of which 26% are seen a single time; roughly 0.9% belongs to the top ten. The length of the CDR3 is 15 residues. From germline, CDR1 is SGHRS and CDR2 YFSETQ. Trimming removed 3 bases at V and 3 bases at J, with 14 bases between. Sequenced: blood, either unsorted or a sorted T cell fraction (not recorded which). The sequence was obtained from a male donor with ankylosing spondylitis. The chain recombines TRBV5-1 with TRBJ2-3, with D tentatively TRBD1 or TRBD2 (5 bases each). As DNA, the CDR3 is TGCGCCAGCAGCTGGGGACCGACAGAAACAGATACGCAGTATTTT. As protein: CASSWGPTETDTQYF. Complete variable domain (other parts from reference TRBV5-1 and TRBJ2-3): KAGVTQTPRYLIKTRGQQVTLSCSPISGHRSVSWYQQTPGQGLQFLFEYFSETQRNKGNFPGRFSGRQFSNSRSEMNVSTLELGDSALYLCASSWGPTETDTQYFGPGTRLTVL.